Listed below are T cell receptor beta chains from one sample, sequenced in a study of blood T cell repertoires in COVID-19. Generated by immunoSEQ multiplex PCR, the TCRdb table keeps only in-frame clones and is missing some. The repertoire holds approximately 170,000 clones, about 83% seen once, with under 15% in the top ten. Sequenced material: peripheral blood. Receptors originate from an older man who had recovered from COVID-19. Both conserved end residues are part of each CDR3. The order of the fields is V gene, D gene, J gene, clone size, CDR3 protein, CDR3 DNA. A D gene is named only where the DNA matches it firmly. A row's size may be missing; if present it is once, few, many or a size class.

TRBV5-1	TRBD2	TRBJ2-2	NA	CASSPWTSGSTGGELFF	TGCGCCAGCAGCCCCTGGACTAGCGGGAGTACGGGCGGGGAGCTGTTTTTT
TRBV7-9	NA	TRBJ2-2	NA	CASSPRVGLNTGELFF	TGTGCCAGCAGCCCTCGTGTGGGACTGAACACCGGGGAGCTGTTTTTT
TRBV5-6	NA	TRBJ1-1	once	CASSLVGGGNTEAFF	TGTGCCAGCAGCTTGGTTGGAGGTGGGAACACTGAAGCTTTCTTT
TRBV7-2	NA	TRBJ1-6	NA	CASSLLVQGSYNSPLHF	TGTGCCAGCAGCTTATTGGTCCAGGGCTCCTATAATTCACCCCTCCACTTT
TRBV24-1	NA	TRBJ2-1	NA	CATGAGGLNNEQFF	TGTGCCACCGGAGCGGGCGGGTTAAACAATGAGCAGTTCTTC
TRBV4-1	TRBD1	TRBJ2-4	NA	CASSPRDSGSENIQYF	TGCGCCAGCAGCCCAAGGGACAGCGGAAGCGAAAACATTCAGTACTTC
TRBV5-1	NA	TRBJ2-7	NA	CASSLGTFRNTYEQYF	TGCGCCAGCAGCTTGGGAACGTTCAGGAATACTTACGAGCAGTACTTC
TRBV18	TRBD1	TRBJ1-2	NA	CASSSGQGLGYTF	TGTGCCAGCTCGTCGGGACAGGGTCTTGGCTACACCTTC
TRBV5-7	NA	TRBJ2-2	NA	CASLLAGQSNTGELFF	TGTGCCAGCCTCCTAGCCGGACAGTCGAACACCGGGGAGCTGTTTTTT
TRBV12-5	TRBD1	TRBJ1-1	NA	CASGGTANTEAFF	TGTGCTAGTGGTGGGACAGCGAACACTGAAGCTTTCTTT
TRBV28	NA	TRBJ1-3	NA	CATLSGENTIYF	TGTGCCACCCTAAGCGGGGAAAACACCATATATTTT
TRBV29-1	NA	TRBJ1-5	NA	CSVASGGEQPQHF	TGCAGCGTTGCGTCAGGAGGCGAACAGCCCCAGCATTTT
TRBV11-2	NA	TRBJ2-1	NA	CASLSSGADEQFF	TGTGCCAGTCTTTCGAGTGGGGCGGATGAGCAGTTCTTC
TRBV11-2	NA	TRBJ2-2	NA	CASSANTGTGELFF	TGTGCCAGCAGCGCAAACACAGGGACCGGGGAGCTGTTTTTT
TRBV5-1	TRBD1	TRBJ2-7	NA	CASSPGQVTYEQYF	TGCGCCAGCAGCCCGGGACAGGTTACCTACGAGCAGTACTTC
TRBV5-1	TRBD2	TRBJ2-6	NA	CASRKAPATSAYSGANVLTF	TGCGCCAGCAGGAAAGCCCCCGCGACTAGCGCCTACTCTGGGGCCAACGTCCTGACTTTC
TRBV2	TRBD2	TRBJ2-1	NA	CASSHDSGNLYNEQFF	TGTGCCAGCAGCCACGATAGCGGGAATCTCTACAATGAGCAGTTCTTC
TRBV5-1	TRBD2	TRBJ2-3	NA	CASHTAGASTDTQYF	TGCGCCAGCCATACAGCGGGGGCTAGCACAGATACGCAGTATTTT
TRBV28	TRBD2	TRBJ2-5	NA	CASSLRTSGSLVTETQYF	TGTGCCAGCAGTTTGCGGACTAGCGGGAGTCTAGTAACAGAGACCCAGTACTTC
TRBV6-1	TRBD1	TRBJ2-5	NA	CASSEVRTGGQETQYF	TGTGCCAGCAGTGAAGTAAGGACAGGAGGCCAAGAGACCCAGTACTTC
TRBV2	NA	TRBJ2-5	once	CASSETRRQETQYF	TGTGCCAGCAGTGAAACGCGTAGACAAGAGACCCAGTACTTC
TRBV1	NA	TRBJ2-7	NA	CTSGTSVYEQYF	TGCACCAGCGGGACTAGTGTTTACGAGCAGTACTTC
TRBV5-1	TRBD1	TRBJ2-6	NA	CASSWGTGVTGANVLTF	TGCGCCAGCAGCTGGGGGACAGGGGTTACTGGGGCCAACGTCCTGACTTTC
TRBV6-5	TRBD2	TRBJ2-7	NA	CASNLAGTSYEQYF	TGTGCCAGCAATCTAGCGGGGACCTCCTACGAGCAGTACTTC
TRBV3-1/TRBV3-2	TRBD2	TRBJ2-1	once	CASSLAGTTSYNEQFF	TGTGCCAGCAGCCTGGCCGGGACTACCTCCTACAATGAGCAGTTCTTC
TRBV18	NA	TRBJ1-2	once	CASSPGPIYGYTF	TGTGCCAGCTCACCTGGGCCGATATATGGCTACACCTTC
TRBV6-6	TRBD2	TRBJ2-1	NA	CASSYPGLAYNEQFF	TGTGCCAGCAGTTATCCGGGACTAGCGTACAATGAGCAGTTCTTC
TRBV30	TRBD1	TRBJ1-4	NA	CAWDTGGATNEKLFF	TGTGCCTGGGACACAGGGGGCGCGACTAATGAAAAACTGTTTTTT
TRBV25-1	TRBD2	TRBJ2-7	NA	CASSEAGGRNEQYF	TGTGCCAGCAGTGAAGCGGGAGGGAGGAACGAGCAGTACTTC
TRBV14	NA	TRBJ2-1	NA	CASSLGPGGPFF	TGTGCCAGCAGCCTAGGACCCGGGGGGCCGTTCTTC
TRBV11-2	NA	TRBJ1-1	NA	CASSQTANTEAFF	TGTGCCAGCAGCCAAACAGCAAACACTGAAGCTTTCTTT
TRBV5-1	TRBD1	TRBJ2-7	NA	CASSPTIMGQGRTYEQYF	TGCGCCAGCAGCCCAACCATCATGGGACAGGGAAGGACCTACGAGCAGTACTTC
TRBV28	TRBD1	TRBJ1-6	NA	CASSLPGQGNSPLHF	TGTGCCAGCAGTCTCCCGGGACAGGGGAACTCACCCCTCCACTTT
TRBV6-5	NA	TRBJ2-7	NA	CASSPDYEQYF	TGTGCCAGCAGCCCAGACTACGAGCAGTACTTC
TRBV5-6	NA	TRBJ1-5	few	CASSLYDRSNQPQHF	TGTGCCAGCAGCTTGTATGACAGAAGCAATCAGCCCCAGCATTTT
TRBV7-3	NA	TRBJ2-1	NA	CASSDQGRFNEQFF	TGTGCCAGCAGCGACCAGGGTCGATTCAATGAGCAGTTCTTC
TRBV7-8	TRBD1	TRBJ1-3	NA	CASSFQGANTIYF	TGTGCCAGCAGCTTCCAGGGGGCAAACACCATATATTTT
TRBV6-2/TRBV6-3	TRBD1	TRBJ1-4	NA	CASSYDGQGSEKLFF	TGTGCCAGCAGTTACGACGGACAGGGATCAGAAAAACTGTTTTTT
TRBV4-3	TRBD1	TRBJ1-4	NA	CASSPQWDRSRLFF	TGCGCCAGCAGCCCGCAGTGGGACAGATCTAGACTGTTTTTT
TRBV5-1	NA	TRBJ2-7	NA	CASSTGSYEQYF	TGCGCCAGCAGTACAGGGAGCTACGAGCAGTACTTC
TRBV10-1	NA	TRBJ1-1	NA	CASSNGQNTEAFF	TGCGCCAGCAGTAACGGACAGAACACTGAAGCTTTCTTT
TRBV18	TRBD1	TRBJ1-2	NA	CASSPPGTGGNYGYTF	TGTGCCAGCTCACCACCAGGGACAGGGGGCAACTATGGCTACACCTTC
TRBV7-9	NA	TRBJ2-5	NA	CASTPPQPATTQYF	TGTGCCAGCACCCCCCCACAGCCCGCGACGACCCAGTACTTC
TRBV27	TRBD1	TRBJ1-6	NA	CASSWGQASSYNSPLHF	TGTGCCAGCAGCTGGGGACAGGCGAGCTCCTATAATTCACCCCTCCACTTT
TRBV2	TRBD1	TRBJ2-6	NA	CASSYGQGGGRDSGANVLTF	TGTGCCAGCAGTTACGGACAGGGGGGAGGTAGAGACTCTGGGGCCAACGTCCTGACTTTC
TRBV6-2/TRBV6-3	TRBD2	TRBJ2-1	NA	CASSSGGGGYNEQFF	TGTGCCAGCAGTAGCGGGGGTGGAGGTTACAATGAGCAGTTCTTC
TRBV7-9	TRBD1	TRBJ2-7	NA	CASSLPGTVPYEQYF	TGTGCCAGCAGCTTACCCGGGACAGTGCCCTACGAGCAGTACTTC
TRBV5-4	NA	TRBJ2-1	NA	CASSLVGEYNEQFF	TGTGCCAGCAGCTTGGTGGGAGAATACAATGAGCAGTTCTTC
TRBV7-2	TRBD1	TRBJ1-5	NA	CASSMDRGNNQPQHF	TGTGCCAGCAGCATGGACAGGGGGAACAATCAGCCCCAGCATTTT
TRBV7-2	NA	TRBJ1-2	NA	CASSLERRQGYGYTF	TGTGCCAGCAGCTTAGAGAGACGGCAGGGGTATGGCTACACCTTC
TRBV4-1	NA	TRBJ2-4	NA	CASSQVFPGDIQYF	TGCGCCAGCAGCCAGGTTTTTCCAGGGGACATTCAGTACTTC
TRBV12-3/TRBV12-4	NA	TRBJ1-1	NA	CASTYEAFF	TGTGCCAGCACCTACGAAGCTTTCTTT
TRBV18	TRBD1	TRBJ1-3	NA	CASSPTEGGTGNTIYF	TGTGCCAGCTCACCCACGGAAGGGGGCACTGGAAACACCATATATTTT
TRBV7-8	NA	TRBJ1-5	NA	CASSLYSLRSNQPQHF	TGTGCCAGCAGCTTATATAGCCTTAGGAGCAATCAGCCCCAGCATTTT
TRBV12-3/TRBV12-4	NA	TRBJ1-2	few	CASSSGNRGYTF	TGTGCCAGCAGTTCGGGGAATCGCGGCTACACCTTC
TRBV7-2	NA	TRBJ2-1	NA	CASSLARGLIRNEQFF	TGTGCCAGCAGCTTAGCGCGGGGGCTAATTCGAAATGAGCAGTTCTTC
TRBV6-2/TRBV6-3	NA	TRBJ2-7	NA	CASSYSTGPTYEQYF	TGTGCCAGCAGTTACTCAACAGGGCCCACCTACGAGCAGTACTTC
TRBV11-2	TRBD1	TRBJ2-7	NA	CASSYRQGLGEQYF	TGTGCCAGCAGCTATCGACAGGGGTTGGGCGAGCAGTACTTC
TRBV5-1	TRBD1	TRBJ1-1	NA	CASGPGTGSNTEAFF	TGCGCCAGCGGACCCGGGACAGGGTCGAACACTGAAGCTTTCTTT